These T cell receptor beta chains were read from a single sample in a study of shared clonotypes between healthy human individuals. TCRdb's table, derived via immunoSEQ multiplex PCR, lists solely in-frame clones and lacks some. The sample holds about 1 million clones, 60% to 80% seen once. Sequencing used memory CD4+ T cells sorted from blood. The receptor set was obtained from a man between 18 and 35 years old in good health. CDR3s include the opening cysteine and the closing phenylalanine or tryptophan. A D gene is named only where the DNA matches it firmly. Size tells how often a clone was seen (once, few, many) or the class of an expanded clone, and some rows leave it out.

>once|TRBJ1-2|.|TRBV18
CASSQDGNYGYTF
TGTGCCAGCTCACAAGACGGGAACTATGGCTACACCTTC
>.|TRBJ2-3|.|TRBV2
CASKGGSFEDTQYF
TGTGCCAGCAAAGGGGGAAGTTTCGAAGATACGCAGTATTTT
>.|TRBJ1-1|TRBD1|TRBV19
CASSPLGGQPEAFF
TGTGCCAGTAGTCCACTCGGGGGACAGCCTGAAGCTTTCTTT
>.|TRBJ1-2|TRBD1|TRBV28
CASSRDRENGYTF
TGTGCCAGCAGTCGGGACAGGGAAAATGGCTACACCTTC
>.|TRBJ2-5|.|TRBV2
CASSPQGLLEETQYF
TGTGCCAGCTCCCCACAGGGTTTGTTGGAAGAGACCCAGTACTTC
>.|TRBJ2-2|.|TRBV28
CASSLYGVMGGELFF
TGTGCCAGCAGTTTATACGGGGTAATGGGCGGGGAGCTGTTTTTT
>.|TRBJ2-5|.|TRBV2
CASNRDTGETQYF
TGTGCCAGCAACCGAGATACTGGGGAGACCCAGTACTTC
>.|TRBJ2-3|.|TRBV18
CASSPTYTDTQYF
TGTGCCAGCTCACCAACCTACACAGATACGCAGTATTTT
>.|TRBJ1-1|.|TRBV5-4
CASSSLTLNTEAFF
TGTGCCAGCAGCTCATTAACCCTGAACACTGAAGCTTTCTTT
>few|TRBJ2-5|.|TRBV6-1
CASSEKKAGQETQYF
TGTGCCAGCAGTGAGAAGAAGGCTGGCCAAGAGACCCAGTACTTC
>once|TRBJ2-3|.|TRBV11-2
CASRKPGRKADTQYF
TGTGCCAGCAGGAAACCAGGCCGGAAGGCAGATACGCAGTATTTT